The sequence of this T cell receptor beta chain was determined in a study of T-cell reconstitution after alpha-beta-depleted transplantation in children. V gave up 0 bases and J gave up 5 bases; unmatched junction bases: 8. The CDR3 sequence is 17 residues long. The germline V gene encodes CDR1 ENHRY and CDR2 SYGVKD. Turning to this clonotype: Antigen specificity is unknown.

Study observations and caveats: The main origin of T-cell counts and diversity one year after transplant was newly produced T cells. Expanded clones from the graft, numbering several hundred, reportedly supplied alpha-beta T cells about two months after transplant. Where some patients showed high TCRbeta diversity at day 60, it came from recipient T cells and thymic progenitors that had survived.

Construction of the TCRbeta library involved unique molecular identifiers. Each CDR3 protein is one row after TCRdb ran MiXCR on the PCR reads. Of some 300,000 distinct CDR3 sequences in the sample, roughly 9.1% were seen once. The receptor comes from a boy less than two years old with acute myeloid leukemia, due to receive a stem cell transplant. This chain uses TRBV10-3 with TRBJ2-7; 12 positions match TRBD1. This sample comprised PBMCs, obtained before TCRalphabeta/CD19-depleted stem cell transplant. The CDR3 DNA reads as TGTGCCATCAGTGAGTCGGCCCCCGGGACAGGGGGCAACGAGCAGTACTTC. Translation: CAISESAPGTGGNEQYF.